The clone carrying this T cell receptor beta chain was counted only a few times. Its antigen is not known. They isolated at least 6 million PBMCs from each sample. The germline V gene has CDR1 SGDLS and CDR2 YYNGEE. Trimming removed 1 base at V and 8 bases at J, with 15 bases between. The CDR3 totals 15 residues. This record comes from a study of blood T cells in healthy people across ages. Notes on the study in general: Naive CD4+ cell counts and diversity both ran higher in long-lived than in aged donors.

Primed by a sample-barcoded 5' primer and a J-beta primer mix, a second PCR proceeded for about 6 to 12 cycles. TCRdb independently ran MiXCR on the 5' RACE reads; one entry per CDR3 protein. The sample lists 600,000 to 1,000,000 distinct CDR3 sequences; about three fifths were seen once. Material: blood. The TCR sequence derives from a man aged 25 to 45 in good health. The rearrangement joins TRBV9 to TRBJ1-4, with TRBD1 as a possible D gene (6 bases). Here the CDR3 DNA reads TGTGCCAGCAGCGTAAATTGGGGGCTGGGAGAAAAACTGTTTTTT. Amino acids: CASSVNWGLGEKLFF.